A selection of T cell receptor beta chains follows, all from one sample in a study of blood T cell repertoires in COVID-19. Clones were read by immunoSEQ multiplex PCR, and TCRdb kept only the in-frame ones, dropping some. The repertoire has over 45,000 clones, around 84% of them found once; the top ten carry about 4%. The specimen was peripheral blood. The origin of the receptors is a man aged 45-60 years with active COVID-19. Both conserved end residues are part of each CDR3. D genes are given only for firm matches. Clone size is given for some rows only: seen once, a few or many times, or a class if the clone is expanded.

D gene,CDR3 length,J gene,clone size,V gene,CDR3 protein,CDR3 DNA
TRBD1,14,TRBJ1-1,-,TRBV2,CASGQGATGTIFLF,TGTGCCAGCGGACAGGGGGCCACAGGGACCATTTTCCTCTTT
-,15,TRBJ2-1,-,TRBV4-3,CASSQVASEYNEQFF,TGCGCCAGCAGCCAAGTTGCTAGCGAATACAATGAGCAGTTCTTC
TRBD1,13,TRBJ1-2,-,TRBV12-3/TRBV12-4,CASRTQGSNGYTF,TGTGCCAGCAGAACACAGGGGAGCAACGGCTACACCTTC
TRBD2,15,TRBJ2-7,once,TRBV19,CASTPGTSGAYEQYF,TGTGCCAGTACTCCTGGGACTAGCGGGGCCTACGAGCAGTACTTC
TRBD1,14,TRBJ1-5,-,TRBV19,CASSVQGAGQPQHF,TGTGCCAGTAGTGTACAGGGGGCTGGGCAGCCCCAGCATTTT
TRBD1,13,TRBJ1-1,-,TRBV3-1/TRBV3-2,CASSQTGGSEAFF,TGTGCCAGCAGCCAAACAGGGGGCTCTGAAGCTTTCTTT
-,13,TRBJ1-1,once,TRBV11-2,CASSFAVNTEAFF,TGTGCCAGCAGCTTTGCAGTGAACACTGAAGCTTTCTTT
-,13,TRBJ1-2,-,TRBV19,CASSIRVRDGYTF,TGTGCCAGTAGTATACGTGTGAGGGATGGCTACACCTTC
-,15,TRBJ1-2,-,TRBV9,CASSPPLAGESGYTF,TGTGCCAGCAGCCCCCCGCTCGCAGGGGAGAGTGGCTACACCTTC
TRBD2,18,TRBJ2-5,-,TRBV11-3,CASSFRTTSGGAVETQYF,TGTGCCAGCAGCTTTAGGACGACTAGCGGGGGGGCCGTAGAGACCCAGTACTTC
TRBD1,14,TRBJ2-1,-,TRBV5-1,CASSLAGQNNEQFF,TGCGCCAGCAGCTTGGCGGGACAGAACAATGAGCAGTTCTTC
TRBD2,16,TRBJ2-3,few,TRBV5-4,CASSRSSSGVGDTQYF,TGTGCCAGCAGCCGTTCGTCTAGCGGAGTGGGAGATACGCAGTATTTT
TRBD2,16,TRBJ2-3,-,TRBV15,CATSAALAEFTDTQYF,TGTGCCACCAGTGCTGCTCTAGCGGAGTTCACAGATACGCAGTATTTT
TRBD2,15,TRBJ2-3,-,TRBV5-4,CASSLGGGLTDTQYF,TGTGCCAGCAGCCTCGGGGGGGGGCTGACAGATACGCAGTATTTT
-,13,TRBJ1-3,few,TRBV2,CASNGLPGNTIYF,TGTGCCAGCAATGGACTCCCTGGAAACACCATATATTTT
-,17,TRBJ2-6,-,TRBV28,CASTKGQQLSGANVLTF,TGTGCCAGCACTAAGGGGCAGCAACTCTCTGGGGCCAACGTCCTGACTTTC
TRBD2,16,TRBJ2-1,once,TRBV5-6,CASSLVGGGALNEQFF,TGTGCCAGCAGCTTGGTTGGCGGGGGGGCCCTAAATGAGCAGTTCTTC
-,16,TRBJ2-7,-,TRBV6-2/TRBV6-3,CASSRPGTSPAYEQYF,TGTGCCAGCAGCCGCCCCGGGACTTCACCCGCCTACGAGCAGTACTTC
TRBD2,16,TRBJ2-5,-,TRBV11-3,CASSEGGTSGGETQYF,TGTGCCAGCAGCGAGGGAGGGACTAGCGGGGGAGAGACCCAGTACTTC
-,12,TRBJ2-5,-,TRBV12-1,CASSPRSETQYF,TGTGCCAGCAGCCCGCGTAGCGAGACCCAGTACTTC
-,14,TRBJ1-1,-,TRBV5-1,CASSLTGENTEAFF,TGCGCCAGCAGCTTGACGGGGGAGAACACTGAAGCTTTCTTT
TRBD1,13,TRBJ2-5,-,TRBV10-3,CATKTGGAETQYF,TGTGCCACTAAGACAGGGGGTGCGGAGACCCAGTACTTC